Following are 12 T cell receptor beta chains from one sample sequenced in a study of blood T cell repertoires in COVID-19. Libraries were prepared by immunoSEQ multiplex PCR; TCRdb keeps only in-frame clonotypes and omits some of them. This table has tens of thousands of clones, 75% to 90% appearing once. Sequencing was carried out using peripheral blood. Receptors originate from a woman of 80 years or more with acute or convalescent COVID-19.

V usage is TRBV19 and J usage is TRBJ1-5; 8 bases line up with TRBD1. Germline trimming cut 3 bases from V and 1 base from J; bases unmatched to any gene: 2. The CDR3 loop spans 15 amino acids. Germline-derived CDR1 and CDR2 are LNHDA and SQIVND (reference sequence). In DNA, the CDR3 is TGTGCCAGTAGTATTGGACAGGGAAGCAATCAGCCCCAGCATTTT. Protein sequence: CASSIGQGSNQPQHF.

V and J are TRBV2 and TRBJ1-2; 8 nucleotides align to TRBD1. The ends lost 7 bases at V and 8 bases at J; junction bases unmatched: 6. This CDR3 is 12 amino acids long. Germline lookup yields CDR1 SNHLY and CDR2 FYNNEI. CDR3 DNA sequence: TGTGCCAGCACCCTGACAGGGGACGGCTACACCTTC. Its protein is CASTLTGDGYTF.

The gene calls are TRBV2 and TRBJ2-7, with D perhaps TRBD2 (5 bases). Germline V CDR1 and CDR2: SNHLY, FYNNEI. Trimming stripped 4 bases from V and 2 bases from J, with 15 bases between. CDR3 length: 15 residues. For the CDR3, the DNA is TGTGCCAGCAGTGGCGATAGCGCGAAGACCTACGAGCAGTACTTC. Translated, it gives CASSGDSAKTYEQYF.

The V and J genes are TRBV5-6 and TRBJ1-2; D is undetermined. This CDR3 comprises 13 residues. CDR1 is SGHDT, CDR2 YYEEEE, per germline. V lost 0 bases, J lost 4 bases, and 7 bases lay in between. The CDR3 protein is CASSLEQSYGYTF. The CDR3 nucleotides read TGTGCCAGCAGCTTGGAACAGAGCTATGGCTACACCTTC.

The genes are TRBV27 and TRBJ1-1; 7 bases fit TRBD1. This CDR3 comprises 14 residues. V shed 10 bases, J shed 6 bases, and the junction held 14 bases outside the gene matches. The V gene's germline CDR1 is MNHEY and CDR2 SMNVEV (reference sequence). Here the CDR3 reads CATSTGERWAEAFF. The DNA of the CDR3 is TGTGCCACCTCTACAGGGGAAAGGTGGGCTGAAGCTTTCTTT.

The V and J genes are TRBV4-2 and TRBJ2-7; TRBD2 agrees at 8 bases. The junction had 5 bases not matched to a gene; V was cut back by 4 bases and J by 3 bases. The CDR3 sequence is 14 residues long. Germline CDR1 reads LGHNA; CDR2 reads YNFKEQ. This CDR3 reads CASSLRLAHYEQYF. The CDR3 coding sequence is TGTGCCAGCAGCCTCCGACTAGCGCACTACGAGCAGTACTTC.

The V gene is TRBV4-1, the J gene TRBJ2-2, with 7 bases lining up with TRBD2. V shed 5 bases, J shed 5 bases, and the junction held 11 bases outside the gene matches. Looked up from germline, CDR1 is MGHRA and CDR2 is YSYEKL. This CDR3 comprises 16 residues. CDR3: CASSKGTLGGTGELFF. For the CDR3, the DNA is TGCGCCAGCAGCAAAGGGACTTTGGGGGGGACCGGGGAGCTGTTTTTT.

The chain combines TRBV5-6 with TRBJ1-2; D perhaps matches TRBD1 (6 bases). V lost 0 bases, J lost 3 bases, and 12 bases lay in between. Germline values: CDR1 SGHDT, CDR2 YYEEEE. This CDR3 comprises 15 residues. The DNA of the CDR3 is TGTGCCAGCAGCTTGGTGGGTGGACAGCACTATGGCTACACCTTC. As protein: CASSLVGGQHYGYTF.

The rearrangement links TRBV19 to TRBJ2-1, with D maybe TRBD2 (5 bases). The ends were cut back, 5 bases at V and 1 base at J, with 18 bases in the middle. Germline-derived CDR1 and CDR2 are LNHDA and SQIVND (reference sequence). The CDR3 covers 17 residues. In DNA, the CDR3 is TGTGCCAGTAGTCTTACCCCTTGGGCGGGTTCCTACAATGAGCAGTTCTTC. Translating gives CASSLTPWAGSYNEQFF.

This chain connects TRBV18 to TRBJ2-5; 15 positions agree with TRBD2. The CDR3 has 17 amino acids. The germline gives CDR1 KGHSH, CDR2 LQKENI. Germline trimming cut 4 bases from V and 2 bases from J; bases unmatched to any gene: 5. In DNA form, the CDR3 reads TGTGCCAGCTCACAGGGACTAGCGGGGGGCCGTCAAGAGACCCAGTACTTC. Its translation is CASSQGLAGGRQETQYF.

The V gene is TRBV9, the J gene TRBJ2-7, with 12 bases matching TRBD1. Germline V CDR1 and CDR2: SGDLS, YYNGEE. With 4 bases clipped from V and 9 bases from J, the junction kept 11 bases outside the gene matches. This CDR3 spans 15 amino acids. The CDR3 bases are TGTGCCAGCAGCAACTCCGGGACAGGGGGCCCGCGGCAGTACTTC. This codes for CASSNSGTGGPRQYF.

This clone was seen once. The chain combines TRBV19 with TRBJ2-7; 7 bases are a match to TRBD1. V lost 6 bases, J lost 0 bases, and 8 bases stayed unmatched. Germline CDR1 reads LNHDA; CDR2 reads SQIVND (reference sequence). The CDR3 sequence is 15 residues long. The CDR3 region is CASRIIGQVSYEQYF. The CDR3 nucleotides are TGTGCCAGTAGGATAATTGGACAGGTCTCCTACGAGCAGTACTTC. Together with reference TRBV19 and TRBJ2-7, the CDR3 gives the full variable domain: DGGITQSPKYLFRKEGQNVTLSCEQNLNHDAMYWYRQDPGQGLRLIYYSQIVNDFQKGDIAEGYSVSREKKESFPLTVTSAQKNPTAFYLCASRIIGQVSYEQYFGPGTRLTVT.